The T cell receptor beta chain described here comes from a study of OX40 agonist ivuxolimab in advanced cancers. With regard to the full study: Ivuxolimab, which targeted the costimulatory receptor OX40 (CD134), was an agonistic, fully human IgG2 monoclonal antibody. Intravenous ivuxolimab was administered to patients every 2 weeks at six dose levels: 0.01, 0.1, 0.3, 1.5, 3 and 10 mg/kg. Among the approximately 50 dose-escalation patients, about 19 had hepatocellular carcinoma, around 15 melanoma, 9 renal cell carcinoma and 9 head and neck cancer. A male proportion of roughly 85% and a mean age of about 60 years, ranging from roughly 23 to 79, were recorded for the dose-escalation cohort. Prior anti-PD-1, anti-PD-L1 or anti-CTLA-4 therapy was permitted, and checkpoint inhibitors had been received by about 37% of dose-escalation patients. Three dose-escalation patients achieved partial responses, one with hepatocellular carcinoma and two with cutaneous melanoma. The point of sequencing TCRbeta in the periphery was to test whether ivuxolimab changed TCR sequence diversity and drove clonal T-cell expansion. The monotherapy dose-escalation portion (N ≈ 52 patients) of the phase I ivuxolimab trial is reported in the paper. Broader findings and caveats from the paper: In the 0.1-3.0 mg/kg groups, partial responders had among the lowest normalized peripheral clonal expansion, particularly in CD8+ T cells. At doses from 0.1 to 3.0 mg/kg, clonal expansion was seen in both CD4+ and CD8+ blood T cells between baseline and week 6. Low levels of normalized T-cell clonal expansion were also seen in some nonresponding patients. Antigen specificity was not determined for the clonally expanded peripheral T cells. After ivuxolimab, expanded clones were on average more numerous among CD8+ T cells than among CD4+ T cells.

As to this clone: What antigen it recognizes has not been identified. No base-level quality is on record; no much larger clone is a single base apart.

V is clipped by 4 bases and J by 4 bases, and the sequence between their germline boundaries is 5 bases long. Taken from the germline V gene, the CDR1 and CDR2 loops are LGHNA and YSLEER. The CDR3 starts with the cysteine, ends with the phenylalanine, and has 12 residues. Solely the CDR3 DNA is kept, with 36 bases framed from the first base. The trial excluded patients who had a history of autoimmune disease or were on systemic immunosuppression. In every dose cohort, peripheral blood was drawn for TCR sequencing at baseline, cycle 4 day 1, and cycle 7 day 1. The samples were taken from a phase I, first-in-human, multicenter, open-label dose-escalation trial of ivuxolimab. Adults with locally advanced or metastatic melanoma, renal cell carcinoma, hepatocellular carcinoma or head and neck squamous cell carcinoma were enrolled in the trial. Before TCR sequencing, CD4+ T cells and CD8+ T cells were sorted from peripheral blood as separate populations.

Genomic DNA was isolated from the sorted cells so that the TCRbeta CDR3 region could be sequenced. The immunoSEQ Assay was used to sequence the TCRbeta CDR3 regions. Not all clones reach the TCRdb copy of this immuneACCESS table, which keeps in-frame sequences only. Checked studies attribute under half of the gap to unresolved V genes and leave the rest unexplained. The sample includes approximately 69,000 clones, with 94% observed a single time. The ten largest clones capture 15% to 19% of the sample. The rearranged chain carries TRBV4-3 and TRBJ2-1; the D gene cannot be resolved reliably. The sample in question was CD4+ or CD8+ T cells sorted from blood, obtained in a trial of the OX40 agonist ivuxolimab. This receptor was identified in an adult with an advanced solid tumor such as melanoma, head and neck, liver or kidney cancer. The DNA sequence is given as TGCGCCAGCAGCCCCGGTTACAATGAGCAGTTCTTC. Protein translation: CASSPGYNEQFF.